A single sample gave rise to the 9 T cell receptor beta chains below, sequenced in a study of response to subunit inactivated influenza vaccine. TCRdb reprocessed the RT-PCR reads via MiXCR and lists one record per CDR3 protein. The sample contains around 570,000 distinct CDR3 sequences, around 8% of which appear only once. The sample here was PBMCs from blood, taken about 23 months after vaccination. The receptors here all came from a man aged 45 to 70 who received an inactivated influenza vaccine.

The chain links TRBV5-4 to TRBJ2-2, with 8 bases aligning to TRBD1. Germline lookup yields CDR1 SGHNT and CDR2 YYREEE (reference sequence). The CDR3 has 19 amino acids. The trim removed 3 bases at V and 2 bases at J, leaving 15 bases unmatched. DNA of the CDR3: TGTGCCAGCAGCTGGACAGGGTATTTGGCCAGGGGTAACACCGGGGAGCTGTTTTTT. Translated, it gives CASSWTGYLARGNTGELFF.

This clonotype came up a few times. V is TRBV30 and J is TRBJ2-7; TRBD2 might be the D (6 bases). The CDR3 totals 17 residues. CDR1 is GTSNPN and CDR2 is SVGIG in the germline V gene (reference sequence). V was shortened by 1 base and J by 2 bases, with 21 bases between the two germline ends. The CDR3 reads CAWSALGRPIFPYEQYF. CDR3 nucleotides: TGTGCCTGGAGTGCCCTCGGGAGACCCATTTTTCCCTACGAGCAGTACTTC.

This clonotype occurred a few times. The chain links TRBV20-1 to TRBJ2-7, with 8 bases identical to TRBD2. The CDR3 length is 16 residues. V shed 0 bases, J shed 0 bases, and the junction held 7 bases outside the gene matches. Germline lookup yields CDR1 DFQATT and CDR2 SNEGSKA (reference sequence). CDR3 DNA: TGCAGTGCTAGAGATCTAACTAGCGGTGTCTCCTACGAGCAGTACTTC. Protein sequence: CSARDLTSGVSYEQYF.

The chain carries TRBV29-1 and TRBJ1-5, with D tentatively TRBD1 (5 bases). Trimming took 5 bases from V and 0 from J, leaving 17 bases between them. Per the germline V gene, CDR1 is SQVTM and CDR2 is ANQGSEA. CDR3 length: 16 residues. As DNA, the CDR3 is TGCAGCGTTATTGAGGGGCCCAGCTATAGCAATCAGCCCCAGCATTTT. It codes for CSVIEGPSYSNQPQHF.

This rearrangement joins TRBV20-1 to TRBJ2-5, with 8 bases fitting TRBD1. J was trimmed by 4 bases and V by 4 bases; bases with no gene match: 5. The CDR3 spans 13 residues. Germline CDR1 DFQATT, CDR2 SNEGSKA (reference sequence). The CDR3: CSATPGGGETQYF. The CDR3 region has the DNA TGCAGTGCTACTCCAGGGGGCGGAGAGACCCAGTACTTC.

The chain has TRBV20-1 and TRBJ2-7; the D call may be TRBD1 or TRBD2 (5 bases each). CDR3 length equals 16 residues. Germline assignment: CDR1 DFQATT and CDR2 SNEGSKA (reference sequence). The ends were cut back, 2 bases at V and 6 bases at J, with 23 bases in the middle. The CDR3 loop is CSARSPLAGTYAEQYF. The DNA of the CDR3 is TGCAGTGCTAGATCGCCGTTGGCAGGGACGTATGCCGAGCAGTACTTC.

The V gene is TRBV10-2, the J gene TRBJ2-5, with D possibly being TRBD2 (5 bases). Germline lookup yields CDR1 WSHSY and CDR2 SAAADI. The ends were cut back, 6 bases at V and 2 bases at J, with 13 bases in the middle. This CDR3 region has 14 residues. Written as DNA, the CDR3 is TGCGCCAGCAGGGCGTCGGGGTATCAAGAGACCCAGTACTTC. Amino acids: CASRASGYQETQYF.

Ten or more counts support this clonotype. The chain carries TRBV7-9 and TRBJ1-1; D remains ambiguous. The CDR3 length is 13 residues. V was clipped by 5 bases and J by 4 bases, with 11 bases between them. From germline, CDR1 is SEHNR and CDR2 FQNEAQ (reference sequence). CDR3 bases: TGTGCCAGCAGCCCAGGCCCGCCCACTGAAGCTTTCTTT. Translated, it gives CASSPGPPTEAFF.

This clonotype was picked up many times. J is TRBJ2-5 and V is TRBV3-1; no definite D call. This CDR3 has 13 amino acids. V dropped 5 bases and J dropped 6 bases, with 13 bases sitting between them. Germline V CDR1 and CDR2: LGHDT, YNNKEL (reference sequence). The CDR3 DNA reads TGTGCCAGCAGCTCGGACGGGCCGAAGACCCAGTACTTC. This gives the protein CASSSDGPKTQYF.